This TCR beta chain was captured by sequencing in a study of blood T cells in healthy people across ages. Looking at the study overall: With template switching, about one barcoded beta molecule was captured per two T cells. Whole-study results and caveats: The lack of PBMC sorting stopped any conclusive naive versus antigen-experienced comparison. Naive T cell percentage showed a strong correlation with the diversity of TCR beta.

V dropped 6 bases and J dropped 6; count of bases not matched to a gene: 9. CDR3 length equals 15 residues. This clonotype was detected many times. Antigen specificity is unknown. A second PCR, run for about 6 to 12 cycles, used a sample-barcoded 5' primer plus a J-beta primer mix. A minimum of 2.5 million CDR3-containing paired-end reads was obtained for each sample. TCRdb called the 5' RACE reads again in MiXCR, with one record for every CDR3 protein. The sample holds 1.5 million to 2 million distinct CDR3 sequences, 28% seen once. The sample comprised blood. This chain connects TRBV12-3 or TRBV12-4 to TRBJ2-1; TRBD1 matches 9 bases. The TCR comes from a woman between 25 and 40 years old in good health. The CDR3 nucleotides are TGTGCCAGCAGCCTGGACAGGGGACGCACCAATGAGCAGTTCTTC. It translates to CASSLDRGRTNEQFF.